Included here is one T cell receptor (beta chain) sequence, with context. Its recognized antigen is unknown. The input lacks base qualities; no much larger clone sits a single base away. This specimen comes from a study of post-analysis software for immune sequencing data (dated by TCRdb to the mid-2010s). Some background on the complete study: The recorded disease courses included relapsing-remitting, secondary progressive and progressive-relapsing multiple sclerosis, and some patients had no subtype annotation. The patient repertoires were set against under 12 previously published healthy control repertoires from donors whose ages ranged from roughly 6 to 25 years. A subset of samples was prepared in parallel using single-end sample barcoding, then pooled and co-amplified after Illumina adapter ligation.

To demonstrate the VDJtools post-analysis software, the study profiled TCR beta repertoires from the peripheral blood of about a dozen young patients with multiple sclerosis. The patients with multiple sclerosis were children and adolescents between 6 and 15 years of age. Libraries were made using PCR. Sequencing instrument: Illumina HiSeq 2500. To reduce PCR and sequencing biases, unique molecular identifiers were incorporated into the TCR beta cDNA libraries. Per 1 to 10 million input T cells, roughly 500,000 cDNA molecules were obtained, such that each molecule approximated one T cell. The patient libraries were prepared and sequenced with the same protocol used for the earlier healthy control dataset. Samples belonging to the same batch were prepared together, multiplexed and sequenced on a shared HiSeq lane. The original methods were these. MIGEC handled the raw barcoded reads, throwing out single-read molecular identifier groups before consensus assembly and CDR3 extraction. VDJtools was used for post-analysis of the clonotype tables, with diversity normalized by down-sampling every dataset to the smallest sample size. To correct batch-related cross-sample contamination, repertoire overlap clustering matched CDR3 amino acid sequences but not nucleotide sequences. TCRdb trimmed the raw reads at Q25, called clones with MiXCR and kept productive beta chains. Identical CDR3 proteins give one entry, which carries the most common genes and DNA. TCRdb, rather than the study authors, made the V and J calls. For this sample the table gives 400,000 to 500,000 distinct CDR3 sequences, of which 30% to 45% were detected only once. Clones ranked in the top ten supply less than 10% of the sample.

From the cysteine through the phenylalanine, the CDR3 covers 13 amino acids. CDR3 DNA only is kept here, 39 bases in frame from base 1. The trim is 6 bases for V and 4 bases for J, with a gap of 11 bases between the germline ends. What the study reported, not specific to this receptor: Four to six TRBV segments, including TRBV5-6, TRBV5-1 and TRBV20-1, were significantly more frequent in patients than controls. Strong co-clustering of samples prepared in the same batch was shown by direct clustering with F measure, prompting a batch-effect correction. The multiple sclerosis patient group was slightly younger than the control group. Compared with controls, multiple sclerosis patients had significantly lower normalized Chao1 diversity, a finding suggesting substantial peripheral T-cell clonal expansion.

Sequenced input: blood. The chain joins TRBV12-3 or TRBV12-4 to TRBJ2-3; no D gene can be assigned with confidence. This TCR was recovered from a girl under 10 years old with multiple sclerosis. DNA sequence: TGTGCCAGCAGCTGCATCGGACCAGATACGCAGTATTTT. The resulting protein is CASSCIGPDTQYF.